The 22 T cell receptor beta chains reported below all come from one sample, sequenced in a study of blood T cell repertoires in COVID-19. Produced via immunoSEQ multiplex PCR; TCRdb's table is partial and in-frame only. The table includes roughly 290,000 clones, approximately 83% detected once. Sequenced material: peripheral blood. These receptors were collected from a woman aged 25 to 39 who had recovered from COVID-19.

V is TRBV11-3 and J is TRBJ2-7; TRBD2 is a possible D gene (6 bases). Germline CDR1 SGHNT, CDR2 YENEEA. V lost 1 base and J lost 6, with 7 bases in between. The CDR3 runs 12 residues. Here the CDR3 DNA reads TGTGCCAGCAGCTTAGTCGGGGGCGAGCAGTACTTC. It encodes CASSLVGGEQYF.

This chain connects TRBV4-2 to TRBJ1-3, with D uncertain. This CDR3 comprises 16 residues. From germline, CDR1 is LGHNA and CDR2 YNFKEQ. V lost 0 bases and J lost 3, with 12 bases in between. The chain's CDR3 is CASSQDLAELGNTIYF. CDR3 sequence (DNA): TGTGCCAGCAGCCAAGATTTAGCGGAGCTTGGAAACACCATATATTTT.

The CDR3 DNA reads TGCGCCAGCAGCTTGGCTGACAGGGGGCAGCAAGAGACCCAGTACTTC. Its translation: CASSLADRGQQETQYF. The chain uses TRBV5-1 and TRBJ2-5, with 10 bases aligning to TRBD1. The length of the CDR3 is 16 residues. Trimming removed 0 bases from V and 2 bases from J; junction bases left unmatched: 4. Germline CDR1 is SGHRS and CDR2 is YFSETQ.

The CDR3 DNA follows: TGTGCCAGCAGCCAACAGGCTTTGGGCTACACCTTC. Its protein is CASSQQALGYTF. The rearrangement links TRBV3-1 (or the pseudogene TRBV3-2) to TRBJ1-2, with D uncertain. Deletions cut 2 bases from V and 8 bases from J, with 9 bases between. This CDR3 spans 12 amino acids. Germline V gene sequence: CDR1 LGHDT, CDR2 YNNKEL (reference sequence).

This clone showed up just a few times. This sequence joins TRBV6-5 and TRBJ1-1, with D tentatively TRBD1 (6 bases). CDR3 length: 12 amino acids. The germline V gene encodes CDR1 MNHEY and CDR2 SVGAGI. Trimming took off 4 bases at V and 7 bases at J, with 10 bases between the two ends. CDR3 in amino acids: CASSSPTGEAFF. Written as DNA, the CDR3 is TGTGCCAGCAGTTCTCCGACAGGTGAAGCTTTCTTT.

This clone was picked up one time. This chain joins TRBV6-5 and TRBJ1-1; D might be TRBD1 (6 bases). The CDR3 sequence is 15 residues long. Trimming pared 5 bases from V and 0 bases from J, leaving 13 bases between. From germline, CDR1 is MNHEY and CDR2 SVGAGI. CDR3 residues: CASSRDTQLNTEAFF. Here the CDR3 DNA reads TGTGCCAGCAGTCGGGACACACAGCTGAACACTGAAGCTTTCTTT.

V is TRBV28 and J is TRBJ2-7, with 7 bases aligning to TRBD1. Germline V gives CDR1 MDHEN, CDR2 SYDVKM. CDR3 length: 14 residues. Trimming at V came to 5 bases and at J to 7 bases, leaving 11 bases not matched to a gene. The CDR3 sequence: CASSMGQPLGEQYF. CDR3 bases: TGTGCCAGCAGTATGGGACAGCCCTTGGGTGAGCAGTACTTC.

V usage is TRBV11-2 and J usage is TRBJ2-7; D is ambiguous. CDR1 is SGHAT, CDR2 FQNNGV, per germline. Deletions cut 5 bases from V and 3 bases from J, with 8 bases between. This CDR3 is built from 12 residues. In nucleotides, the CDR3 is TGTGCCAGCAGCCGCAGTTACTACGAGCAGTACTTC. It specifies CASSRSYYEQYF.

CDR3 sequence (DNA): TGTGCCAGTAGTAATCTGGACATACGCGGGGCCAACGTCCTGACTTTC. This encodes CASSNLDIRGANVLTF. The V gene is TRBV19, the J gene TRBJ2-6; D perhaps matches TRBD1 (5 bases). Germline-derived CDR1 and CDR2 are LNHDA and SQIVND (reference sequence). CDR3 length: 16 residues. The V end was cut by 4 bases, the J end by 4 bases, with 14 bases between.

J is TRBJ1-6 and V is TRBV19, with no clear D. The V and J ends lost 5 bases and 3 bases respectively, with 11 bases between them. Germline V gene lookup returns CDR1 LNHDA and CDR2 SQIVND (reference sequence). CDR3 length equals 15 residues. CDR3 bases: TGTGCCAGTAGTCGAGATTCCCGCTATAATTCACCCCTCCACTTT. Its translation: CASSRDSRYNSPLHF.

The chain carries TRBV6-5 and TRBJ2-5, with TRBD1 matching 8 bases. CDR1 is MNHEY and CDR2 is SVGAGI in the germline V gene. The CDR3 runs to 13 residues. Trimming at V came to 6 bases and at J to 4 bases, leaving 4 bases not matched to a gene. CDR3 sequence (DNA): TGTGCCAGCAGAGAGACAGGGGTAGAGACCCAGTACTTC. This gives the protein CASRETGVETQYF.

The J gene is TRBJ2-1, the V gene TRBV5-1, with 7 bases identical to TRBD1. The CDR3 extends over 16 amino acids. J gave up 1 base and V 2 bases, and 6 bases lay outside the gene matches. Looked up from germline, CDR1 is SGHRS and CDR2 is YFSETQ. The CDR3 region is CASSLMTGWSYNEQFF. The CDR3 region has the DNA TGCGCCAGCAGCTTAATGACAGGGTGGTCCTACAATGAGCAGTTCTTC.

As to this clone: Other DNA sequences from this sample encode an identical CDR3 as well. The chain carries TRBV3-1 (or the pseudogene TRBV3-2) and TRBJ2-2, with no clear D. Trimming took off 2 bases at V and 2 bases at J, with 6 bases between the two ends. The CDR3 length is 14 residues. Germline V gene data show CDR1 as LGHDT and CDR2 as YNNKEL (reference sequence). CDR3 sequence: CASSQSFNTGELFF. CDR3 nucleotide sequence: TGTGCCAGCAGCCAATCTTTCAACACCGGGGAGCTGTTTTTT.

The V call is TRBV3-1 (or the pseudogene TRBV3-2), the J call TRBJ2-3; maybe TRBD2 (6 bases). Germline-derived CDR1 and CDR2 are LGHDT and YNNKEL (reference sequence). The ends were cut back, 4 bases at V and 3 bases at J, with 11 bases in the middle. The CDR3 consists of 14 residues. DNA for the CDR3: TGTGCCAGCAGCCTTGGGACTCAGACAGATACGCAGTATTTT. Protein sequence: CASSLGTQTDTQYF.

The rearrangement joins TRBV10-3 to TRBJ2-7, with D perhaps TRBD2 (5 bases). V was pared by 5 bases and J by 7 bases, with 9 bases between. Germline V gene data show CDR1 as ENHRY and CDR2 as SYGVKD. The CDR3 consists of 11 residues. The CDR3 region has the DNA TGTGCCATCAGTAAGAGAGGGGAGCAGTACTTC. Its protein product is CAISKRGEQYF.

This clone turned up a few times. CDR3 loop: CAGRGSNYGYTF. The CDR3 nucleotides read TGTGCCGGTCGCGGGAGCAACTATGGCTACACCTTC. This chain joins TRBV7-9 and TRBJ1-2; D call uncertain. V lost 11 bases and J 2 bases, leaving 12 bases between the germline ends. The CDR3 spans 12 residues. Germline CDR1 reads SEHNR; CDR2 reads FQNEAQ (reference sequence).

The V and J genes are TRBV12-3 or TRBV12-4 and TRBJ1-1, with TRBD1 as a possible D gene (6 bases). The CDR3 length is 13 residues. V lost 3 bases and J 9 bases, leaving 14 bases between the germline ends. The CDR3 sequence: CASSFSRGPKAFF. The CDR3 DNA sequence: TGTGCCAGCAGTTTCTCCAGGGGCCCTAAAGCTTTCTTT.

CDR3 nucleotides: TGTGCCAGCAGTTGGGGAAAGGGGCACAATGAGCAGTTCTTC. It yields the protein CASSWGKGHNEQFF. This chain links TRBV27 with TRBJ2-1, with TRBD1 as a possible D gene (5 bases). The CDR3 is made up of 14 amino acids. Germline-derived CDR1 and CDR2 are MNHEY and SMNVEV (reference sequence). With 4 bases removed from V and 5 bases from J, the gap between germline ends came to 12 bases.

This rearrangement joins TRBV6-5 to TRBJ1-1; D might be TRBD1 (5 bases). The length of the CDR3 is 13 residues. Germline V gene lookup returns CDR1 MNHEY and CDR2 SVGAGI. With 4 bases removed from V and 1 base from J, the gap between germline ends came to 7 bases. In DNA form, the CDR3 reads TGTGCCAGCAGTTCAACAGGGAACACTGAAGCTTTCTTT. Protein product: CASSSTGNTEAFF.

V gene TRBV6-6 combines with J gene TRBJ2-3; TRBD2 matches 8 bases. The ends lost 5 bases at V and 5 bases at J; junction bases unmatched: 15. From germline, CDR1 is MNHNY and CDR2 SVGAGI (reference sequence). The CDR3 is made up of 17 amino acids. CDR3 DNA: TGTGCCAGCAGTCGGGGGGGGTGGGCAGGAGAGGGAGATACGCAGTATTTT. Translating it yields CASSRGGWAGEGDTQYF.

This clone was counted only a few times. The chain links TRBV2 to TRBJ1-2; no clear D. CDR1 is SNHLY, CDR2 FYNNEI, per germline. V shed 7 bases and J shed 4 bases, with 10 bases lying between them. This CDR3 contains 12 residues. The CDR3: CASTAGSYGYTF. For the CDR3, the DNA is TGTGCCAGCACGGCGGGTAGCTATGGCTACACCTTC.

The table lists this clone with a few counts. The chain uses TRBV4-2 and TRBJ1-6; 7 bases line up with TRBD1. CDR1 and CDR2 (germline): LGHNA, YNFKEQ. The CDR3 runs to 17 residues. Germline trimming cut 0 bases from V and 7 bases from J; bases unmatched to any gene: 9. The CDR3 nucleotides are TGTGCCAGCAGCCAAGATCAGGGGGAGTCGGGGAATTCACCCCTCCACTTT. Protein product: CASSQDQGESGNSPLHF.